This paragraph covers one T cell receptor beta chain sequence. All donors were healthy HIV-negative adults lacking recent acute infections or vaccinations. The data derive from a study of shared clonotypes between healthy human individuals. The data were produced by immunoSEQ multiplex PCR, yet TCRdb's version contains in-frame clones alone and is incomplete. This sample yields about 520,000 clones, of which 90% to 96% are seen a single time; 0.064% belongs to the top ten. This CDR3 spans 18 amino acids. Germline CDR1 and CDR2: LNHDA and SQIVND (reference sequence). Trimming took 5 bases from V and 0 from J, leaving 20 bases between them.

Source material: naive CD4+ T cells sorted from blood. Subset: CD45RA+ positively selected. The receptor was isolated from a woman aged 30 to 39 in good health. The chain has TRBV19 and TRBJ1-5; D remains ambiguous. The chain's CDR3 is CASSVARLSRDSNQPQHF. DNA for the CDR3: TGTGCCAGTAGTGTCGCTAGGCTTTCTCGGGATAGCAATCAGCCCCAGCATTTT.